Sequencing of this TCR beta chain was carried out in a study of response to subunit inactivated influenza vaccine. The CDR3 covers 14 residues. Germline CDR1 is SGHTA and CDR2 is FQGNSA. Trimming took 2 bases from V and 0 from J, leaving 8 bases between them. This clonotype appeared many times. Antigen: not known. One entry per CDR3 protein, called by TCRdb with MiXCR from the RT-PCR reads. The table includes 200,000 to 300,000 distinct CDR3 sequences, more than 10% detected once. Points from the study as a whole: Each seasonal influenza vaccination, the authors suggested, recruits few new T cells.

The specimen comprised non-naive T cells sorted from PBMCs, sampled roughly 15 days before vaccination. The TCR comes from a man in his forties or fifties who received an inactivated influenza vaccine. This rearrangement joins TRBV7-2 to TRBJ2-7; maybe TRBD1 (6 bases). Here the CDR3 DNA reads TGTGCCAGCAGCTTATACAGGGTCTCCTACGAGCAGTACTTC. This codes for CASSLYRVSYEQYF.